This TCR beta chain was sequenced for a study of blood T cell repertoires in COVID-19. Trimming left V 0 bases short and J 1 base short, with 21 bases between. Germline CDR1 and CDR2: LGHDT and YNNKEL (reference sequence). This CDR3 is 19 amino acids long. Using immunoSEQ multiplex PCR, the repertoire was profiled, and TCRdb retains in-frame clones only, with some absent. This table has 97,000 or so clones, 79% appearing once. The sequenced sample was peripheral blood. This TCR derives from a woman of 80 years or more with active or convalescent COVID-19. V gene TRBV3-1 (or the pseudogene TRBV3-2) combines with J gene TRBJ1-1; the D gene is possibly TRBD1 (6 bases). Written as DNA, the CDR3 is TGTGCCAGCAGCCAAGATATCAGAGGGGGGCGGGGGCAGAACACTGAAGCTTTCTTT. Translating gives CASSQDIRGGRGQNTEAFF.